This T cell receptor (beta chain) comes out of a study of PD-L1 blockade in urothelial cancer. Study-level background: Among blood samples, the median T cell count was approximately 140,000. Whole-study results and caveats: Pretreatment peripheral blood TCR clonality that fell below the median predicted better survival among the patients studied.

Sequencing was performed with immunoSEQ multiplex PCR; in TCRdb, only in-frame clones are kept and a portion is missing. The table includes about 74,000 clones, roughly 90% detected once. Details on this clone: Its matching antigen is unknown.

Germline V gene lookup returns CDR1 MDHEN and CDR2 SYDVKM. V was clipped by 3 bases and J by 0 bases; unmatched bases: 13. There are 19 residues in the CDR3. Time point here: pretreatment peripheral blood. This receptor was taken from a man in his 70s with urothelial cancer. This rearrangement joins TRBV28 to TRBJ1-2, with 10 bases matching TRBD1. This material consisted of PBMCs, taken around atezolizumab (anti-PD-L1) treatment. For the CDR3, the DNA is TGTGCCAGCAGTTTTACGGTTACCGGGACAGGGGCCTCTAACTATGGCTACACCTTC. Its protein is CASSFTVTGTGASNYGYTF.